This T cell receptor beta chain is from a study of CXCR3-negative and CXCR3-positive naive CD8 T cells. Study-wide context: For each library, about 1.5 +/- 0.3 million TRB reads were obtained, 110 million to 150 million in total. Study findings and constraints: The TRB CDR3s that CXCR3-positive naive cells carried were more hydrophobic than those of CXCR3-negative naive cells. Memory cells diverged, while naive CXCR3-positive and CXCR3-negative cells had similar TRBV-TRBJ usage. In both naive subsets diversity was comparably high, whereas memory CD8+ cells showed much lower diversity.

Turning to this clonotype: Its matching antigen is unknown.

CD8+ T cell subsets were each sorted in triplicate, over 250,000 cells apiece. UMI-tagged TRB cDNA libraries were built via 5' RACE. TCRdb reprocessed the 5' RACE reads, with one entry per CDR3 protein and no DNA. The table lists 150,000 to 180,000 distinct CDR3 sequences. Input material: naive CXCR3+ CD8+ T cells from blood. Subset specified: CD45RO-CCR7+CD27+CD95- naive CD8+ T cells expressing CXCR3 (TNR3+). The clonotype was recovered from a human donor in good health. Some clones in this sample may be carry-over from other donors' samples.

The CDR3 spells CASSYTGQGGIDTKAFF. V gene TRBV6-5 combines with J gene TRBJ1-1; checking the TCRdb D call of TRBD1 is not possible without DNA. This CDR3 spans 17 amino acids. From germline, CDR1 is MNHEY and CDR2 SVGAGI.